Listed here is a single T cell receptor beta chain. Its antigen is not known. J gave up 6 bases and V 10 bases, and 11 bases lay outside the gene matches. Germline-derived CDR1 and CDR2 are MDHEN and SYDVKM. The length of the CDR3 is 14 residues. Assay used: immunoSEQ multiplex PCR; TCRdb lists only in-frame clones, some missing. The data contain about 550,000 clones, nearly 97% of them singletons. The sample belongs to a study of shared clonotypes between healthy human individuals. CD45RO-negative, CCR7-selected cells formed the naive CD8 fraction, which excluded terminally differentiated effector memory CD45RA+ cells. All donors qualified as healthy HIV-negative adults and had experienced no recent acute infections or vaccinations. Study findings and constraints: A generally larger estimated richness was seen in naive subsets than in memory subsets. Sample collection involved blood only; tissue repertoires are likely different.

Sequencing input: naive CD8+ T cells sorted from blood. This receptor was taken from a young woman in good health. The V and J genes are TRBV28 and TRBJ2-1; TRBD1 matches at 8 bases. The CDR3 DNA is TGTGCCACCCACCAGGGGGCTAGACCCAATGAGCAGTTCTTC. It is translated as CATHQGARPNEQFF.